This T cell receptor beta chain stems from a study of OX40 agonist ivuxolimab in advanced cancers. Study observations and caveats: Circulating CD4+ and CD8+ T cells showed clonal expansion by week 6 at 0.1 to 3.0 mg/kg. Some of the nonresponding patients also showed low levels of normalized T-cell clonal expansion.

Method: immunoSEQ multiplex PCR; TCRdb's copy keeps in-frame clones and lacks some. This table holds about 40,000 clones, approximately 87% found once. From germline, CDR1 is MGHRA and CDR2 YSYEKL. The CDR3 is made up of 17 amino acids. V was clipped by 1 base and J by 7 bases; unmatched bases: 11. Concerning this clone itself: The antigen remains undetermined.

The V gene is TRBV4-1, the J gene TRBJ1-3; 9 bases align to TRBD1. This receptor was obtained from an adult with an advanced solid tumor such as melanoma, head and neck, liver or kidney cancer. Sequences were derived from CD4+ or CD8+ T cells sorted from blood, sampled in a trial of the OX40 agonist ivuxolimab. CDR3 loop: CASSQAGTGMNPNTIYF. CDR3 in DNA: TGCGCCAGCAGCCAAGCCGGGACAGGGATGAATCCGAACACCATATATTTT.